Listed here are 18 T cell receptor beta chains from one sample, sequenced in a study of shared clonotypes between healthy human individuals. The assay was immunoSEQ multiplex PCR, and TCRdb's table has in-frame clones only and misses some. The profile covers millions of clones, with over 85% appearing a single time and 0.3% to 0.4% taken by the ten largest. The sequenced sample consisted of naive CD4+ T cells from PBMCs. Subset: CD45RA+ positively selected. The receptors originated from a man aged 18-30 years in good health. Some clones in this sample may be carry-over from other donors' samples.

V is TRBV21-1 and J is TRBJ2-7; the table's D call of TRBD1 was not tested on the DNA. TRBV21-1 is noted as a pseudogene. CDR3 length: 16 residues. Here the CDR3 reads CASSKGGQRSSYEQYF. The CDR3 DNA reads TGTGCCAGCAGCAAAGGGGGGCAGAGAAGCTCCTACGAGCAGTACTTC.

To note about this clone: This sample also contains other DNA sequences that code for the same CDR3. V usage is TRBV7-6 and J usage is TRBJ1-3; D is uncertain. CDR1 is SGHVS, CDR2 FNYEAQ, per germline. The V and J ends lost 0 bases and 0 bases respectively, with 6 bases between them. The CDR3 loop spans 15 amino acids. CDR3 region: CASSLAPSSGNTIYF. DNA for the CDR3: TGTGCCAGCAGCTTAGCACCGTCCTCTGGAAACACCATATATTTT. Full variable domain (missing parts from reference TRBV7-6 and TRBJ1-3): GAGVSQSPRYKVTKRGQDVALRCDPISGHVSLYWYRQALGQGPEFLTYFNYEAQQDKSGLPNDRFSAERPEGSISTLTIQRTEQRDSAMYRCASSLAPSSGNTIYFGEGSWLTVV.

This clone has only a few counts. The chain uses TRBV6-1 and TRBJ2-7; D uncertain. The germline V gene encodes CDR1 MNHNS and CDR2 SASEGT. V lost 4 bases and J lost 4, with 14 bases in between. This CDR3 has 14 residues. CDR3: CASSVLTDGYEQYF. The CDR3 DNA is TGTGCCAGCAGTGTATTAACGGACGGATACGAGCAGTACTTC.

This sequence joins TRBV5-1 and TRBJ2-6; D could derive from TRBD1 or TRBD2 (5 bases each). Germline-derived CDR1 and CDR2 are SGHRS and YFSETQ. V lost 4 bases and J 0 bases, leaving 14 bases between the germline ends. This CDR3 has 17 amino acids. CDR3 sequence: CASSDLGVLSGANVLTF. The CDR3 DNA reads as TGCGCCAGCAGCGATTTGGGGGTACTCTCTGGGGCCAACGTCCTGACTTTC.

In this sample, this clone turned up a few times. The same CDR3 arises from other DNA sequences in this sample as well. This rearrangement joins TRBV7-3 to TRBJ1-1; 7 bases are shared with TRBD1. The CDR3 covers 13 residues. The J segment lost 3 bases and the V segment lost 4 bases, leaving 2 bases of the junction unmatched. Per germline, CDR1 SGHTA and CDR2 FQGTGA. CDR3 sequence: CASSSQGDTEAFF. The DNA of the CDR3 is TGTGCCAGCAGCTCTCAGGGGGACACTGAAGCTTTCTTT.

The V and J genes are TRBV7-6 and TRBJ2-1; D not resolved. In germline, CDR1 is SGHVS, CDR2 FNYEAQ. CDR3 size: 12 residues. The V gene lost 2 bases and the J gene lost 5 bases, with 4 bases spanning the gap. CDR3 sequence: CASSLSDNEQFF. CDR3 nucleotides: TGTGCCAGCAGCTTATCAGACAATGAGCAGTTCTTC.

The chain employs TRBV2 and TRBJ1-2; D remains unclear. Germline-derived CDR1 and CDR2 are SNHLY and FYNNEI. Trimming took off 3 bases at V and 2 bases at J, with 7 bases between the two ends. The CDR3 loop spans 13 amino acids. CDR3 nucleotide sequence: TGTGCCAGCAGTGATGAAAGAAACTATGGCTACACCTTC. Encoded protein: CASSDERNYGYTF.

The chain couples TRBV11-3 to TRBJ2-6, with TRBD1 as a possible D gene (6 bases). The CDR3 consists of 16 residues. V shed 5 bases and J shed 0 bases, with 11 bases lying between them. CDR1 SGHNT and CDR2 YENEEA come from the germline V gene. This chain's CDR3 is CASSPGQTSGANVLTF. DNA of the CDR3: TGTGCCAGCAGCCCTGGACAGACCTCTGGGGCCAACGTCCTGACTTTC.

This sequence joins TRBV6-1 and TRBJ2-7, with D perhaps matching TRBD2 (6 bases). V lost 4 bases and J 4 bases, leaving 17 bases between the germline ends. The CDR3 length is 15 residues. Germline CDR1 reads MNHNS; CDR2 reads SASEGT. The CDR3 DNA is TGTGCCAGCAGTGCAGTCGGGACTGGAGAATACGAGCAGTACTTC. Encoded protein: CASSAVGTGEYEQYF.

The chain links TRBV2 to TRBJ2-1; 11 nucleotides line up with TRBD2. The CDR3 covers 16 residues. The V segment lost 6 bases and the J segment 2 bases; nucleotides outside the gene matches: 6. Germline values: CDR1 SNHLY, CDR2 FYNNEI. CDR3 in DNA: TGTGCCAGCAGGACCCCGACTAGCGGGGCCTACAATGAGCAGTTCTTC. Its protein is CASRTPTSGAYNEQFF.

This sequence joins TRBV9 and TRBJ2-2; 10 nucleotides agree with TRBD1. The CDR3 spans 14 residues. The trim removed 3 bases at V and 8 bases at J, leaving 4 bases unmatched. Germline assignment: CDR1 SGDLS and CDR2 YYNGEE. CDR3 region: CASSERQGAGELFF. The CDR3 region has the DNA TGTGCCAGCAGCGAGAGACAGGGGGCTGGGGAGCTGTTTTTT. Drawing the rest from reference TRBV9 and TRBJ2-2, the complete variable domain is DSGVTQTPKHLITATGQRVTLRCSPRSGDLSVYWYQQSLDQGLQFLIQYYNGEERAKGNILERFSAQQFPDLHSELNLSSLELGDSALYFCASSERQGAGELFFGEGSRLTVL.

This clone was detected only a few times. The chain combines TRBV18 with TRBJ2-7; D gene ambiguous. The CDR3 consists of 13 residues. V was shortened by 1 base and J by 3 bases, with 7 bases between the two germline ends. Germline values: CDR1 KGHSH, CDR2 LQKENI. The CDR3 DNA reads TGTGCCAGCTCACCACGGAGTAACTACGAGCAGTACTTC. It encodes CASSPRSNYEQYF.

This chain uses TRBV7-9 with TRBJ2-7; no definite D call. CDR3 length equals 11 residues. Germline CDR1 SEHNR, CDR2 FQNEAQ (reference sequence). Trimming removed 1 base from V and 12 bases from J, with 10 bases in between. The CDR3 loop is CASSLGGNTYF. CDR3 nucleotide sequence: TGTGCCAGCAGCTTAGGTGGGAATACGTACTTC. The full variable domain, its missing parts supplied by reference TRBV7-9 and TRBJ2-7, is DTGVSQNPRHKITKRGQNVTFRCDPISEHNRLYWYRQTLGQGPEFLTYFQNEAQLEKSRLLSDRFSAERPKGSFSTLEIQRTEQGDSAMYLCASSLGGNTYFGPGTRLTVT.

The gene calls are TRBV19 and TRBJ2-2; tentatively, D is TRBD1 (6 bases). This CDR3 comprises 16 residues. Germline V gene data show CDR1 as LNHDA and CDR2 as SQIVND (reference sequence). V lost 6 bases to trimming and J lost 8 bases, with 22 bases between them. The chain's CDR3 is CASSPDRGYNGGELFF. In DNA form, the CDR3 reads TGTGCCAGTAGCCCGGACAGAGGCTATAATGGTGGGGAGCTGTTTTTT. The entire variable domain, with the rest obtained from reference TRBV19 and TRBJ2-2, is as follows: DGGITQSPKYLFRKEGQNVTLSCEQNLNHDAMYWYRQDPGQGLRLIYYSQIVNDFQKGDIAEGYSVSREKKESFPLTVTSAQKNPTAFYLCASSPDRGYNGGELFFGEGSRLTVL.

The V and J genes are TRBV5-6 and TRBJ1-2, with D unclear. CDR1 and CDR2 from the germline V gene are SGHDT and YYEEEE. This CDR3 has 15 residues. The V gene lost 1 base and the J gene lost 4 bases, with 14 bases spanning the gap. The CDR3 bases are TGTGCCAGCAGCTTGCTTACAGCAGGCATCTATGGCTACACCTTC. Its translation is CASSLLTAGIYGYTF.

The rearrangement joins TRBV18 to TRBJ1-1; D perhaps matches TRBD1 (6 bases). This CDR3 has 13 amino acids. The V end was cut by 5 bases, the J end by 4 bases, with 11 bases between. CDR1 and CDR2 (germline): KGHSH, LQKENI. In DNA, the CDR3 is TGTGCCAGCTCATCACAGGGCCTCACTGAAGCTTTCTTT. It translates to CASSSQGLTEAFF.

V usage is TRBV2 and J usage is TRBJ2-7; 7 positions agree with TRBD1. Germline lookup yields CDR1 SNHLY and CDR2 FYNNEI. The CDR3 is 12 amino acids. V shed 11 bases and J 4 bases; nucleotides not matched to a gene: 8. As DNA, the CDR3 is TGTGCCGGCGGCAGGGGGATTTACGAGCAGTACTTC. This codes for CAGGRGIYEQYF.

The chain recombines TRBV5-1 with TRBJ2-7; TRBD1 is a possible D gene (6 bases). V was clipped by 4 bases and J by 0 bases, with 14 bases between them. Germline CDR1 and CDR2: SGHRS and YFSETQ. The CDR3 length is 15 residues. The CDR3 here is CASSPRQETSYEQYF. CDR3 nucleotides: TGCGCCAGCAGCCCCCGACAGGAAACCTCCTACGAGCAGTACTTC.